These T cell receptor beta chains were read from a single sample in a study of T cells in Graves' hyperthyroidism and ophthalmopathy. TCRdb passed the multiplex PCR reads through MiXCR, listing each CDR3 protein once. The sample lists 350,000 to 400,000 distinct CDR3 sequences; roughly 20% were seen once. Sequenced: blood. Source of these receptors: a man between 18 and 29 years old with Graves' ophthalmopathy. CDR3s include the opening cysteine and the closing phenylalanine or tryptophan. D genes are given only for firm matches. Clone size is stated in some rows and not others, as once, few, many or a class when expanded.

V gene	clone size	J gene	D gene	CDR3 protein	CDR3 DNA
TRBV20-1	-	TRBJ1-2	-	CSAEGTANYGYTF	TGCAGTGCTGAAGGGACGGCTAACTATGGCTACACCTTC
TRBV11-3	once	TRBJ2-5	TRBD2	CASSLSRLAGGPMEETQYF	TGTGCCAGCAGCTTATCAAGACTAGCGGGGGGGCCCATGGAGGAGACCCAGTACTTC
TRBV19	-	TRBJ1-1	TRBD1	CAVKTGRHTEAFF	TGTGCCGTCAAGACAGGGCGGCACACTGAAGCTTTCTTT
TRBV20-1	few	TRBJ2-7	-	CSARDPGYSSYEQYF	TGCAGTGCTAGAGATCCGGGGTACAGCTCCTACGAGCAGTACTTC
TRBV20-1	many	TRBJ1-1	-	CSDNSHTNTEAFF	TGCAGTGACAACAGCCACACGAACACTGAAGCTTTCTTT
TRBV4-1	few	TRBJ2-7	-	CASSQDSGYSYEQYF	TGCGCCAGCAGCCAGGACTCCGGGTACTCCTACGAGCAGTACTTC
TRBV7-3	many	TRBJ2-7	-	CASSLIPSSDEQYF	TGTGCCAGCAGCTTAATCCCTAGCAGCGACGAGCAGTACTTC
TRBV20-1	many	TRBJ1-1	-	CSASPDRMNTEAFF	TGCAGTGCTAGCCCCGACAGGATGAACACTGAAGCTTTCTTT
TRBV3-1	many	TRBJ2-1	TRBD2	CASSQERGGWLNEQFF	TGTGCCAGCAGCCAAGAACGGGGGGGGTGGTTGAATGAGCAGTTCTTC
TRBV7-9	few	TRBJ1-6	-	CASSLDRVAPPLHF	TGTGCCAGCAGCTTAGACAGGGTTGCGCCACCCCTCCACTTT
TRBV2	many	TRBJ1-3	-	CATNPGAGSGNTIYF	TGTGCCACCAACCCCGGGGCAGGGTCTGGAAACACCATATATTTT
TRBV2	many	TRBJ2-1	-	CASLRPGPNYNEQFF	TGTGCCAGCCTAAGACCGGGTCCCAACTACAATGAGCAGTTCTTC
TRBV5-1	many	TRBJ2-7	-	CASRRPSSYEQYF	TGCGCCAGCAGGAGGCCAAGCTCCTACGAGCAGTACTTC
TRBV20-1	-	TRBJ1-6	TRBD1	CSIGGEQGVGSPLHF	TGCAGTATAGGGGGGGAACAGGGGGTAGGTTCACCCCTCCACTTT
TRBV11-3	many	TRBJ1-1	TRBD1	CASRKTGENTEAFF	TGTGCCAGCAGAAAGACAGGGGAGAACACTGAAGCTTTCTTT
TRBV3-1	-	TRBJ2-5	TRBD1	CASSHRQGLETQYF	TGTGCCAGCAGCCACCGACAGGGATTAGAGACCCAGTACTTC
TRBV6-5	-	TRBJ1-5	TRBD1	CASSYLQGGYSNQPQHF	TGTGCCAGCAGTTATCTACAGGGGGGGTATAGCAATCAGCCCCAGCATTTT
TRBV12-3/TRBV12-4	many	TRBJ2-5	TRBD1	CASSPRTGDAQYF	TGTGCCAGCAGCCCCAGAACAGGGGACGCCCAGTACTTC
TRBV7-3	once	TRBJ2-5	-	CASSLDGGRARETQYF	TGTGCCAGCAGCTTGGACGGGGGAAGGGCGAGGGAGACCCAGTACTTC
TRBV6-1	many	TRBJ2-7	-	CASSEWRGDEQYF	TGTGCCAGCAGTGAGTGGAGGGGCGACGAGCAGTACTTC
TRBV5-1	many	TRBJ2-1	TRBD2	CASSLESGGYNEQFF	TGCGCCAGCAGCTTGGAGAGCGGGGGGTACAATGAGCAGTTCTTC
TRBV2	many	TRBJ1-2	TRBD1	CASSPTGDGYTF	TGTGCCAGCAGCCCGACAGGGGATGGCTACACCTTC
TRBV2	many	TRBJ1-1	-	CASTPGVNTEAFF	TGTGCCAGCACCCCGGGGGTGAACACTGAAGCTTTCTTT
TRBV3-1	many	TRBJ2-5	-	CASSQGRGETQYF	TGTGCCAGCAGCCAAGGGAGAGGAGAGACCCAGTACTTC
TRBV19	few	TRBJ1-1	TRBD1	CASRHTQGGTEAFF	TGTGCCAGTAGGCACACCCAGGGGGGCACTGAAGCTTTCTTT
TRBV7-3	-	TRBJ2-5	TRBD2	CASSETGTSGDQETQYF	TGTGCCAGCAGCGAAACCGGGACTAGCGGGGACCAAGAGACCCAGTACTTC
TRBV12-3/TRBV12-4	many	TRBJ2-7	-	CASSLGPSYYEQYF	TGTGCCAGCAGTTTGGGACCCAGCTACTACGAGCAGTACTTC
TRBV15	-	TRBJ2-7	-	CATSRDSVYEQYF	TGTGCCACCAGCAGAGATTCTGTTTACGAGCAGTACTTC
TRBV28	-	TRBJ2-3	-	CASSFVGGSTDTQYF	TGTGCCAGCAGTTTCGTGGGAGGAAGCACAGATACGCAGTATTTT
TRBV5-1	few	TRBJ2-2	TRBD2	CASSSASGGPTGELFF	TGCGCCAGCAGCTCGGCTAGCGGGGGTCCAACCGGGGAGCTGTTTTTT
TRBV20-1	-	TRBJ2-1	-	CSASLAPSSYNEQFF	TGCAGTGCTAGTCTCGCGCCCAGCTCCTACAATGAGCAGTTCTTC
TRBV5-4	-	TRBJ2-2	-	CASSLGSTGSTGELFF	TGTGCCAGCAGCTTGGGTTCTACAGGGTCCACCGGGGAGCTGTTTTTT
TRBV28	many	TRBJ1-5	TRBD1	CASVGQGLGQPQHF	TGTGCCAGCGTGGGACAGGGGTTAGGTCAGCCCCAGCATTTT
TRBV7-9	many	TRBJ2-5	-	CASSHWWPKETQYF	TGTGCCAGCAGCCATTGGTGGCCTAAAGAGACCCAGTACTTC
TRBV12-3/TRBV12-4	many	TRBJ2-3	-	CASSFGVRGTDTQYF	TGTGCCAGCAGTTTTGGCGTCAGGGGCACAGATACGCAGTATTTT
TRBV24-1	few	TRBJ2-3	TRBD2	CATSDSPQLAGVTDTQYF	TGTGCCACCAGTGACTCCCCCCAACTAGCGGGGGTCACAGATACGCAGTATTTT
TRBV7-6	many	TRBJ2-7	TRBD1	CASSAADRGTYEQYF	TGTGCCAGCAGCGCAGCGGACAGGGGGACCTACGAGCAGTACTTC
TRBV6-1	-	TRBJ1-5	-	CASRGRANSNQPQHF	TGTGCCAGCAGGGGCAGGGCTAATAGCAATCAGCCCCAGCATTTT
TRBV4-1	few	TRBJ1-2	-	CASSQMQGEDYTF	TGCGCCAGCAGCCAAATGCAGGGTGAGGACTACACCTTC
TRBV6-1	-	TRBJ2-3	-	CASSKGPDTDTQYF	TGTGCCAGCTCCAAGGGACCAGACACAGATACGCAGTATTTT
TRBV27	once	TRBJ1-3	-	CASSLGGQSNTIYF	TGTGCCAGCAGTTTAGGGGGGCAATCTAACACCATATATTTT
TRBV7-3	many	TRBJ1-1	-	CASSLGANTEAFF	TGCGCCAGCAGCTTGGGGGCGAACACTGAAGCTTTCTTT